This entry is about one T cell receptor beta chain. Its antigen is not known. Clones were sequenced by immunoSEQ multiplex PCR, and TCRdb holds only the in-frame ones, with some missing. The data contain about 51,000 clones, over 75% of them singletons. The sample comes from a study of a mutant IDH1 vaccine in newly diagnosed glioma. Time point reported: week 5, during vaccination. A single vaccine dose contained 300 ug of mutant IDH1 20-mer peptide, and topical imiquimod was used with it. The specimen was PBMCs, collected from a glioma patient whose treatment included an IDH1 peptide vaccine. This TCR derives from a man aged 45 to 65 with glioma.

The CDR3 DNA sequence: TGCAGCGTCCGGGACAGGGGGCTTATCAATGAGCAGTTCTTC. Translation gives CSVRDRGLINEQFF. V is TRBV29-1 and J is TRBJ2-1, with TRBD1 matching 12 bases. Germline CDR1 is SQVTM and CDR2 is ANQGSEA. The CDR3 has 14 residues. J lost 6 bases, V lost 6 bases, and 6 bases had no gene match.